This T cell receptor beta chain originates from a study of cytomegalovirus exposure and HLA in healthy donors (TCRdb year 2017). A note on the overall study: An earlier analysis of 587 of the donors reported 250 to 300 Gb of sequence data and 117 million unique TCR beta sequences obtained from approximately 180 million T cells. Class I and class II HLA loci were covered by the typing at four-digit resolution. Every repertoire in the discovery cohort had been generated on one and the same sequencing platform. The study combined high-throughput TCR immunosequencing, statistical association of individual TCRs with disease status, and machine learning to predict cytomegalovirus infection status. The genetic ancestry cluster associated with self-reported Caucasian donors included 81% of the roughly 400 genotyped donors. The study aimed to test whether signatures of past pathogen exposure could be identified by cataloging public T cell receptors. A few DR-DQ haplotypes were handled as single units for association and clustering because linkage in the cohort was strong. Across roughly 420 genotyped donors of the cohort, an average of about 200,000 unique TCR beta nucleotide sequences per donor were sequenced, and approximately 17% of those sequences were non-productive. Approximately 300 gigabases of sequencing data and around 90 million unique TCR sequences made up an early release that covered about 640 HLA-typed donors. Rather than drawing on any new phenotypic data, the later analysis identified candidate immune exposures from TCR beta sequences and the way those sequences occurred across donors. The study profiled the T cell repertoires of fewer than 850 subjects by immunosequencing and related them to cytomegalovirus serostatus. To decide whether each TCR beta V gene segment behaved as functional or pseudogenic, an earlier analysis of approximately 590 of the donors relied on high-throughput TCR beta sequencing. Along with the roughly 670-subject first cohort, a separate validation cohort of 120 different subjects was used. A later genetic analysis took genome-wide SNP genotypes for about 55% of the 666 donors and used that subset as a discovery cohort. A later analysis re-examined previously published TCR beta repertoires from more than 600 donors and added high-resolution HLA genotyping to investigate patterns of TCR occurrence. The number of typed donors differed by locus: 629-630 for A, B, C, DRB1 and DQB1; 500 to 550 for DQA1; fewer than 610 for DPA1; and around 450 for DPB1. Donor age, sex, ethnicity and CMV serostatus were compiled together with the repertoire data.

The method behind the library was the immunoSEQ multiplex PCR assay. For the multiplex PCR, a mixture combining 60 forward primers for TCR Vbeta segments and 13 reverse primers for TCR Jbeta segments was used. The CDR3 region of rearranged TCR beta genes was amplified from genomic DNA by a multiplex PCR assay. Amplified TCR beta libraries were sequenced as 87-base-pair reads on the Illumina HiSeq System. Processing in the source paper ran as follows. In a later analysis, 80 million or so unique TCR beta chains were counted across the 500 to 700 repertoires, and about 9.9 million of these chains were shared by at least two donors. Raw reads were error-corrected and collapsed into unique sequences with a nearest-neighbor algorithm that merged closely related sequences to remove PCR and sequencing errors. Alignment of CDR3 sequences to IMGT reference sequences was used to assign V, D and J gene segments. For a sequence to be retained, at least a six-nucleotide match to both a V gene segment and a J gene segment was required. A rearrangement was called productive if the CDR3 had no stop codons and remained in frame with V and J, and every other rearrangement was called non-productive. CDR3 was defined according to IMGT convention as the region running from the second conserved V-encoded cysteine to the conserved J-encoded phenylalanine. In an earlier analysis of 500 to 650 of the donors, sequences lacking an unambiguous match to a single V gene segment were excluded. In an earlier analysis of 587 of the donors, V segments were called functional above 56.7% productive rearrangements and were called segregating when the between-donor standard deviation exceeded 5%. To diagnose cytomegalovirus status from the catalog of TCR beta chain sequences, a statistical classification framework was built. In a later analysis, V and J genes were assigned by comparing TCR nucleotide sequences against IMGT/GENE-DB human TR gene sequences. The TCRdist pipeline was used in a later analysis to assign CDR3 sequences and most-parsimonious VDJ recombination scenarios. A later analysis defined each TCR beta chain by its CDR3 amino acid sequence plus V-gene family, and excluded reads lacking a unique V-gene family. To address suspected cross-contamination and a sequencing artifact, a later analysis removed a few hundred highly shared, low-generation-probability nucleotide sequences. For each public chain, a later analysis derived a clonal expansion index from normalized ranks of inferred template counts within each repertoire. In a later analysis, generation probabilities were computed with a VDJ recombination model fitted to out-of-frame rearrangements, and the resulting probabilities were checked against IGoR. Hypergeometric tests were used in a later analysis to score TCR-TCR, TCR-HLA and TCR-CMV co-occurrence, with a repertoire-size bias correction applied to the TCR pairs. A later analysis estimated false discovery rates by permuting HLA or CMV assignments 20 times. A later analysis grouped co-occurring TCRs with DBSCAN, adding TCRdist sequence similarity when clustering within HLA-allele-positive subsets. Co-occurrence clustering excluded repertoires with fewer than 30,000 or more than 120,000 public chains, plus five with anomalous nucleotide sharing. The table comes from immuneACCESS by way of TCRdb, which keeps in-frame sequences with V and J called. Part of the clones is missing from these tables; in studies checked, under half for an unresolved V gene and the rest for unknown reasons. The V and J calls and clone size are taken from that table; D and trimming were inferred from the DNA. This sample comprises more than 90,000 clones, approximately 78% of them detected only once. The top ten constitute more than 0.6% of the sample.

With respect to this clone: The antigen it binds to is not known. No base qualities exist here, and no much larger clone lies one base off it.

Germline trimming: 0 bases from V, 2 bases from J; junction bases outside gene matches: 4. The CDR3 goes from the cysteine to the phenylalanine over 16 residues. The kept DNA is CDR3 alone, 48 bases in frame from the first base. Per the germline V gene, SGDLS is the CDR1 and YYNGEE is the CDR2. The cohort comprised more than 550 healthy bone marrow donors. At the time of sampling, every cohort member was nominally healthy, though immune exposures that went unrecorded were likely present. The donor was CMV seronegative and was included in the group of about 350 seronegative cohort members. Every donor gave a peripheral blood sample, and the peripheral blood mononuclear cells from that sample were used for TCR beta sequencing. The Qiagen DNeasy Blood Extraction Kit was used to extract genomic DNA from the blood cell samples. Paper-wide results and their limitations: Compared with equally common non-associated chains, HLA-associated TCR beta chains in a later analysis were more clonally expanded and had lower generation probabilities. The sequencing pipeline was judged likely to have produced a cluster of highly shared sequence variants as a technical artifact. Most TCR sequences were seen in very few donors, while some public TCRs were found in many individuals. In the study, around 150 TCR beta chains were listed as associated with cytomegalovirus. Because counts were too low, about 15 rarely observed V segments, including chromosome 9 orphons, were left out of the earlier analysis of some 640 of the donors. In a later analysis, several top co-occurrence clusters were reported to appear linked to parvovirus B19, influenza, CMV and Epstein-Barr virus. A further reported finding was that TCR beta sequences accurately predicted the HLA-A and HLA-B alleles for most subjects in the first cohort. The presence/absence analyses assumed that sequencing depth was roughly uniform across donors, and that assumption may not be true. In both the original and validation cohorts, the classifier was reported to diagnose cytomegalovirus status with high specificity and sensitivity. When HLA alleles, especially DR and DQ, strongly co-occurred, attributing TCR associations to individual alleles was difficult. In a later analysis, most CMV-associated TCR beta chains were found to appear HLA-restricted, with HLA associations seemingly driven largely by CMV exposure. Because the 87-base-pair reads could not distinguish some IMGT-functional V segments, including TRBV6-2 and TRBV6-3, those segments were excluded. At a false discovery rate of 0.05, a later analysis linked 16,951 TCR beta sequences to specific HLA alleles. An association between a missense DCLRE1C variant and V-gene and J-gene trimming of TCR beta chains was found in a later genetic analysis and replicated in an independent cohort. Immune exposure information for the cohort was limited to CMV serostatus. The authors suggested that the approach could potentially be extended to other disease states and immunological phenotypes. A later genetic analysis reported fewer N-insertions in productive TCRs among donors in an Asian-associated ancestry cluster than the roughly 650-donor mean. A few of the identified cytomegalovirus-associated TCR beta chains were confirmed in vitro to be specific for cytomegalovirus antigens. In this cohort, only TCR beta chains were sequenced, and detectable features were limited by the absence of alpha or paired-chain data. Because HLA typing was unavailable for some donors at each locus, only the typed subset was used in association tests. According to a later analysis, TCR association rates differed among HLA loci, with DRB1 alleles showing the most associated TCRs and HLA-C alleles showing the fewest. Correlated functional status among segregating V segments might be attributable to linkage disequilibrium, but an unknown experimental factor could not be ruled out. Broadly in line with IMGT annotations, most TCR beta V segments showed up in productive rearrangements about 90% or about 30% of the time in an earlier analysis of under 700 of the donors.

This TCR came from a woman in her sixties or seventies in good health and CMV-seronegative. The sequence joins TRBV9 to TRBJ2-1; 8 middle bases align to TRBD2. Sequences were obtained from PBMCs. The CDR3 corresponds to CASSVAGSGAYNEQFF. The DNA is TGTGCCAGCAGCGTAGCAGGTAGCGGGGCCTACAATGAGCAGTTCTTC.